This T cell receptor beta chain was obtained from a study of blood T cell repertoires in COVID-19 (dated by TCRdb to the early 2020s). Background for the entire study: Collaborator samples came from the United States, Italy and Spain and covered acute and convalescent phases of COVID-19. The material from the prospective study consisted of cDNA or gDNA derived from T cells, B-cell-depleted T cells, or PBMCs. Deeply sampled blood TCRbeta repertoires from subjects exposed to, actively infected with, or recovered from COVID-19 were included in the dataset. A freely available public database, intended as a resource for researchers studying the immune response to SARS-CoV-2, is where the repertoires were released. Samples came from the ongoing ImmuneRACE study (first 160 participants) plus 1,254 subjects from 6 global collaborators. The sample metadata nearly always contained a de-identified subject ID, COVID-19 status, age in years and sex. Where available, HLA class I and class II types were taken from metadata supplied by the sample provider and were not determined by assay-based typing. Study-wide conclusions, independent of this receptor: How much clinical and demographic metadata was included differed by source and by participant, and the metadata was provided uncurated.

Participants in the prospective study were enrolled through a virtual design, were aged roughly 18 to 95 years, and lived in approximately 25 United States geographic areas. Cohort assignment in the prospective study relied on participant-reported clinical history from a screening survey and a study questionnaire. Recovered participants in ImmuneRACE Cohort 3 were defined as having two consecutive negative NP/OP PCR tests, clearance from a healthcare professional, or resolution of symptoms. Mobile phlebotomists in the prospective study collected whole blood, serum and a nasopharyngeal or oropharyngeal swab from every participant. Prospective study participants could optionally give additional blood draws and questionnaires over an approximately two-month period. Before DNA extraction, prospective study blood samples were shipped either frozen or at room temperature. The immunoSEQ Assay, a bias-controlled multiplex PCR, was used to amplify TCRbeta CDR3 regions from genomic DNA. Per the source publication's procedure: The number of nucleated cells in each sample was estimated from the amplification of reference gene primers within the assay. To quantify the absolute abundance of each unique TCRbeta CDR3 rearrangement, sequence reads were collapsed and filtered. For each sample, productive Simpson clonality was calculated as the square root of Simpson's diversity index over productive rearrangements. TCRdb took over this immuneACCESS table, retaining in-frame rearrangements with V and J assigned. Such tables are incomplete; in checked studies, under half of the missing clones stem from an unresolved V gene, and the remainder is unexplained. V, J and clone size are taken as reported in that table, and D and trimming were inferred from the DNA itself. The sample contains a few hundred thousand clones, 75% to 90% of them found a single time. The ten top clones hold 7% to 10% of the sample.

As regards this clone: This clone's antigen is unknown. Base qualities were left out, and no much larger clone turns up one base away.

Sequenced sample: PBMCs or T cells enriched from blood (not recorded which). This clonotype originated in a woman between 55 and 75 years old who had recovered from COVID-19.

The DNA is TGTGCCAGCAGCCAGGGACTCTCAGAAAGCGATGAGCAGTTCTTC. It codes for CASSQGLSESDEQFF. The rearrangement joined TRBV4-2 to TRBJ2-1, and TRBD2 may be the D gene, going by 6 matching bases. The junction carries 17 bases between V and J, which are trimmed by 3 bases and 8 bases respectively. From a lookup of the germline V gene, CDR1 and CDR2 are LGHNA and YNFKEQ. Measured from the cysteine to the phenylalanine, the CDR3 is 15 residues long. Only the CDR3 DNA stays, 45 bases, in frame from base 1.